Presented here are 25 T cell receptor beta chains from one specimen sequenced in a study of T cell clonality in common variable immunodeficiency. Whole-study findings and limits: Common variable immunodeficiency TCR beta sequences reportedly had fewer deletions and N-nucleotide insertions.

Produced via immunoSEQ multiplex PCR; TCRdb's table is partial and in-frame only. Sampling found about 32,000 clones, none seen once. These receptors have no identified antigens. The material sequenced was peripheral blood mononuclear cells. The receptors stem from a human donor with common variable immunodeficiency.

This clone showed up just a few times. The observed sequence ends 3 residues before the CDR3 terminus, with the missing tail filled in from the germline J gene. The V call is TRBV7-2, the J call TRBJ1-4, with D possibly matching TRBD1 (6 bases). The germline gives CDR1 SGHTA, CDR2 FQGNSA. The V end was cut by 5 bases, the J end by 7 bases, with 14 bases between. The CDR3 is 14 amino acids. CDR3 protein: CASSPDRSGEKLFF. CDR3 bases read: TGTGCCAGCAGCCCTGACAGGAGCGGTGAAAAA. The full variable domain, rest sourced from reference TRBV7-2 and TRBJ1-4, is GAGVSQSPSNKVTEKGKDVELRCDPISGHTALYWYRQSLGQGLEFLIYFQGNSAPDKSGLPSDRFSAERTGGSVSTLTIQRTQQEDSAVYLCASSPDRSGEKLFFGSGTQLSVL.

This clone was counted ten times or more. The read terminates 3 residues ahead of where the CDR3 ends, so the germline J gene completes it. V gene TRBV10-3 combines with J gene TRBJ2-7; TRBD1 might be the D (8 bases). The CDR3 runs 14 residues. Deletions cut 6 bases from V and 2 bases from J, with 14 bases between. Germline lookup yields CDR1 ENHRY and CDR2 SYGVKD. CDR3 loop: CAIRGGTGTYEQYF. The DNA read from the CDR3 is TGTGCCATCAGGGGGGGGACAGGAACCTACGAG.

There are a few counts of this clone. From the germline J gene comes the end of the CDR3, since the read stops 3 residues before it. The rearrangement joins TRBV6-2 or TRBV6-3 to TRBJ2-5; D is perhaps TRBD1 (6 bases). The germline gives CDR1 MNHEY, CDR2 SVGEGT. The germline V and J ends were trimmed by 4 bases and 4 bases, with 16 bases remaining between them. The CDR3 runs 15 residues. CDR3 DNA (partial): TGTGCCAGCAGTTCCTCCCAGGGGAATGGAGAGACC. This translates into CASSSSQGNGET. The whole CDR3 reads CASSSSQGNGETQYF.

This clone was picked up a small number of times. The read halts 3 residues ahead of the CDR3 end, with the missing end drawn from the germline J gene. The V and J genes are TRBV30 and TRBJ1-4; TRBD1 matches 7 bases. Germline trimming cut 7 bases from V and 8 bases from J; bases unmatched to any gene: 10. Germline values: CDR1 GTSNPN, CDR2 SVGIG (reference sequence). The CDR3 length is 13 residues. CDR3 DNA, as far as it was read: TGTGCCTCGGAGGGGACAGTGGGGGAAAAA. It codes for CASEGTVGEK. The whole CDR3 sequence reads CASEGTVGEKLFF.

The CDR3 protein is CASTPTGYQETQYF. The CDR3 DNA, read in part, is TGTGCCAGCACCCCAACGGGGTACCAAGAGACC. The chain employs TRBV2 and TRBJ2-5; TRBD2 might be the D (5 bases). With the read ending 3 residues before the CDR3 end, the germline J gene is used to fill in that end. Per the germline V gene, CDR1 is SNHLY and CDR2 is FYNNEI. V shed 7 bases and J shed 0 bases, with 12 bases lying between them. The CDR3 extends over 14 amino acids.

This clone is large. The sequenced part of the CDR3 DNA is TGTGCCAGCAGAGGGGGGGCCTCTGGGGCCAACGTC. This sequence encodes CASRGGASGANV. The CDR3 in its entirety is CASRGGASGANVLTF. The V and J genes are TRBV5-4 and TRBJ2-6, with D possibly TRBD2 on 7 matching bases. The read stops 3 residues short of the end of the CDR3; the missing end is completed from the germline J gene. Germline V CDR1 and CDR2: SGHNT, YYREEE (reference sequence). Trimming took 5 bases from V and 0 from J, leaving 9 bases between them. The CDR3 extends over 15 amino acids.

This clone appeared many times. The covered CDR3 bases are TGCAGCGAGGGGGCGGCGAATGGC. Its protein is CSEGAANG. The entire CDR3 sequence reads CSEGAANGYTF. This chain uses TRBV29-1 with TRBJ1-2, with 7 bases matching TRBD1. Sequencing ends 3 residues short of the CDR3 end; the germline J gene provides the rest. CDR1 SQVTM and CDR2 ANQGSEA come from the germline V gene. V shed 7 bases and J 6 bases; nucleotides not matched to a gene: 5. CDR3 length: 11 amino acids.

As concerns this clone: Sequencing ends 3 residues short of the CDR3 end; the germline J gene provides the rest. The chain is built from TRBV18 and TRBJ1-5; D remains ambiguous. The germline V gene has CDR1 KGHSH and CDR2 LQKENI. Between the trimmed V and J ends, which lost 2 bases and 3 bases, there was a span of 11 bases. The CDR3 covers 15 residues. The CDR3 sequence: CASSPIPGVNQPQHF. The CDR3 DNA, read in part, is TGTGCCAGCTCACCAATCCCCGGGGTCAATCAGCCC.

As regards this clone: The CDR3 end lies 3 residues beyond the end of the read and is filled in from the germline J gene. The chain carries TRBV2 and TRBJ1-1, with D tentatively TRBD1 (6 bases). Germline loops: CDR1 SNHLY, CDR2 FYNNEI. The CDR3 loop spans 14 amino acids. V shed 6 bases and J shed 5 bases, with 16 bases lying between them. CDR3 DNA, as far as it was read: TGTGCCAGCAGGGAACAGGGTCGGGGGACTGAA. As protein: CASREQGRGTE. The entire CDR3 reads CASREQGRGTEAFF.

As regards this clone: The CDR3 end is not reached by the read, which stops 3 residues before it; the germline J gene fills it in. V and J are TRBV18 and TRBJ1-1, with D uncertain. Germline CDR1 KGHSH, CDR2 LQKENI. Between the trimmed V and J ends, which lost 5 bases and 5 bases, there was a span of 12 bases. This CDR3 has 13 amino acids. The part of the CDR3 DNA that was read is TGTGCCAGCTCAAGCAACGGCGGGACTGAA. Its protein is CASSSNGGTE. The complete CDR3 reads CASSSNGGTEAFF.

Turning to this clone: The read ends 3 residues early relative to the CDR3; the germline J gene fills the gap. This chain links TRBV19 with TRBJ2-1, with TRBD2 matching 8 bases. Germline V gene sequence: CDR1 LNHDA, CDR2 SQIVND (reference sequence). With 5 bases clipped from V and 0 bases from J, the junction kept 6 bases outside the gene matches. The CDR3 is 16 residues long. CDR3 bases read: TGTGCCAGTAGTGTACTAGCGGCCAGCTCCTACAATGAG. It encodes CASSVLAASSYNE. The whole CDR3 reads CASSVLAASSYNEQFF.

In its sample, this clone was seen a few times. The CDR3 end lies 3 residues beyond the end of the read and is filled in from the germline J gene. The rearrangement joins TRBV29-1 to TRBJ1-2; the D gene is possibly TRBD1 (5 bases). Germline loops: CDR1 SQVTM, CDR2 ANQGSEA. The CDR3 is 13 amino acids. Trimming took 4 bases from V and 3 from J, leaving 12 bases between them. CDR3 amino acids: CSVVGGTDYGYTF. The sequenced part of the CDR3 DNA is TGCAGCGTTGTGGGGGGTACAGACTATGGC.

This clone came up a few times. The CDR3 end lies 3 residues beyond the end of the read and is filled in from the germline J gene. The chain employs TRBV11-1 and TRBJ1-1; 8 positions agree with TRBD1. Germline lookup yields CDR1 SGHAT and CDR2 FQDESV (reference sequence). CDR3 length: 14 amino acids. The V and J ends lost 5 bases and 6 bases, in that order; junction bases with no gene match: 8. CDR3: CASSADRGKSEAFF. The CDR3 bases that were read are TGTGCCAGCAGCGCAGACAGGGGCAAGTCTGAA.

There are many counts of this clone. From the germline J gene comes the end of the CDR3, since the read stops 3 residues before it. This sequence joins TRBV20-1 and TRBJ2-3; no clear D gene. This CDR3 has 14 amino acids. Germline CDR1 reads DFQATT; CDR2 reads SNEGSKA (reference sequence). The V and J ends lost 6 bases and 6 bases respectively, with 19 bases between them. The DNA read from the CDR3 is TGCAGTGCCTCGAGCGCGGCTTCGCGGGATACG. Its protein is CSASSAASRDT. The CDR3 in its entirety is CSASSAASRDTQYF.

In its sample, this clone was seen a few times. A much larger clone differs from this one at a single base, so this may be a read error. With the read ending 3 residues before the CDR3 end, the germline J gene is used to fill in that end. The same CDR3 is also encoded by other DNA sequences in this sample. The chain couples TRBV30 to TRBJ2-6; a weak D match, TRBD1 (6 bases). Deletions cut 3 bases from V and 4 bases from J, with 19 bases between. The CDR3 covers 17 residues. In germline, CDR1 is GTSNPN, CDR2 SVGIG (reference sequence). The sequenced part of the CDR3 DNA is TGTGCCTGGAGGTCTGGGGGCCCTTACTCGGGGGCCAACGTC. It specifies CAWRSGGPYSGANV. The CDR3, in full, reads CAWRSGGPYSGANVLTF.

The sample holds many counts of this clone. The DNA ends 3 residues before the CDR3 does, and the rest of the CDR3 is filled in from the germline J gene. V usage is TRBV5-1 and J usage is TRBJ1-2; no clear D gene. The germline gives CDR1 SGHRS, CDR2 YFSETQ. CDR3 length equals 15 residues. Trimming stripped 4 bases from V and 2 bases from J, with 15 bases between. This chain's CDR3 is CASSPIGFGNYGYTF. CDR3 DNA, as far as it was read: TGCGCCAGCAGCCCCATCGGATTCGGGAACTATGGC.

This clone turned up a few times. The sequenced fragment ends 3 residues before the CDR3 boundary, so the rest is inferred from the germline J gene. The V and J genes are TRBV5-1 and TRBJ1-5, with 9 bases matching TRBD1. Germline V lookup: CDR1 SGHRS, CDR2 YFSETQ. J lost 5 bases, V lost 4 bases, and 7 bases had no gene match. This CDR3 region has 15 residues. The CDR3 DNA, read in part, is TGCGCCAGCAGCCTCGGGACAGGGATCGATCAGCCC. This translates into CASSLGTGIDQP. The full CDR3 sequence reads CASSLGTGIDQPQHF. The full variable domain, rest sourced from reference TRBV5-1 and TRBJ1-5, is KAGVTQTPRYLIKTRGQQVTLSCSPISGHRSVSWYQQTPGQGLQFLFEYFSETQRNKGNFPGRFSGRQFSNSRSEMNVSTLELGDSALYLCASSLGTGIDQPQHFGDGTRLSIL.

A few counts support this clone. The CDR3 is cut off 3 residues early in the read; its end comes from the germline J gene. The chain recombines TRBV30 with TRBJ1-2; D remains ambiguous. Germline assignment: CDR1 GTSNPN and CDR2 SVGIG (reference sequence). V gave up 2 bases and J gave up 1 base, with 5 bases separating them. CDR3 length: 12 amino acids. The CDR3 loop is CAWSKGNYGYTF. The sequenced part of the CDR3 DNA is TGTGCCTGGAGTAAGGGTAACTATGGC.

This clone was detected ten times or more. The read comes to an end 3 residues before the CDR3 does, leaving the germline J gene to fill in the end. The rearrangement joins TRBV19 to TRBJ1-1; tentative D call: TRBD1 (5 bases). V lost 5 bases to trimming and J lost 7 bases, with 17 bases between them. Germline V gene sequence: CDR1 LNHDA, CDR2 SQIVND (reference sequence). This CDR3 comprises 14 residues. The DNA read from the CDR3 is TGTGCCAGTAGTCACCAGACAGAACAGCATGAA. Encoded protein: CASSHQTEQHE. The entire CDR3 sequence reads CASSHQTEQHEAFF.

In this sample, this clone turned up a few times. The read halts 3 residues ahead of the CDR3 end, with the missing end drawn from the germline J gene. The V gene is TRBV11-2, the J gene TRBJ1-2; D not resolved. The CDR3 spans 14 residues. The germline gives CDR1 SGHAT, CDR2 FQNNGV. V lost 1 base, J lost 5 bases, and 11 bases lay in between. This chain's CDR3 is CASSLGQVIYGYTF. The sequenced part of the CDR3 DNA is TGTGCCAGCAGCTTAGGGCAGGTGATATATGGC. Full variable domain (rest looked up from reference TRBV11-2 and TRBJ1-2): EAGVAQSPRYKIIEKRQSVAFWCNPISGHATLYWYQQILGQGPKLLIQFQNNGVVDDSQLPKDRFSAERLKGVDSTLKIQPAKLEDSAVYLCASSLGQVIYGYTFGSGTRLTVV.

Points on this clone: Read coverage stops 3 residues before the CDR3 terminus; the germline J gene supplies the remainder. The rearrangement links TRBV5-5 to TRBJ2-7; 7 bases are shared with TRBD1. The CDR3 spans 15 residues. Germline CDR1 and CDR2: SGHKS and YYEKEE (reference sequence). Losses at the gene ends were 4 bases for V and 0 bases for J; bases not matched to a gene: 7. The CDR3 spells CASSLGQVSSYEQYF. The CDR3 DNA, read in part, is TGTGCCAGCAGCCTCGGACAGGTGAGCTCCTACGAG. The full variable domain, completed using reference TRBV5-5 and TRBJ2-7, is DAGVTQSPTHLIKTRGQQVTLRCSPISGHKSVSWYQQVLGQGPQFIFQYYEKEERGRGNFPDRFSARQFPNYSSELNVNALLLGDSALYLCASSLGQVSSYEQYFGPGTRLTVT.

This clone turned up a few times. The read comes to an end 3 residues before the CDR3 does, leaving the germline J gene to fill in the end. The V gene is TRBV6-1, the J gene TRBJ2-7; 7 bases match TRBD1. Trimming removed 4 bases from V and 5 bases from J; junction bases left unmatched: 11. CDR1 is MNHNS and CDR2 is SASEGT in the germline V gene. The CDR3 extends over 15 amino acids. CDR3 sequence reads: CASSATLTGLHEQYF. The DNA read from the CDR3 is TGTGCCAGCAGTGCCACACTGACAGGGCTCCACGAG.

This clone was counted ten times or more. The CDR3 is cut off 3 residues early in the read; its end comes from the germline J gene. The chain carries TRBV20-1 and TRBJ1-1; possibly TRBD1 for D (5 bases). The CDR3 extends over 12 amino acids. Germline loops: CDR1 DFQATT, CDR2 SNEGSKA (reference sequence). V gave up 6 bases and J gave up 1 base, with 9 bases separating them. The part of the CDR3 DNA that was read is TGCAGTGCCACACAGGCGAACACTGAA. As protein: CSATQANTE. Given in full, the CDR3 is CSATQANTEAFF.

In its sample, this clone was seen many times. The observed sequence ends 3 residues before the CDR3 terminus, with the missing tail filled in from the germline J gene. The rearrangement uses TRBV7-2 and TRBJ1-1; D not resolved. The CDR3 length is 12 residues. Germline CDR1 SGHTA, CDR2 FQGNSA. The sequenced part of the CDR3 DNA is TGTGCCAGCAGCCAAAGGGTCGTATCG. Translating it yields CASSQRVVS. The full CDR3 is CASSQRVVSAFF.

This clone has a count of ten or more. The observed sequence ends 3 residues before the CDR3 terminus, with the missing tail filled in from the germline J gene. The rearrangement links TRBV18 to TRBJ2-3, with a tentative D call TRBD2 (6 bases). V lost 3 bases, J lost 6 bases, and 19 bases lay in between. Germline CDR1 reads KGHSH; CDR2 reads LQKENI. This CDR3 comprises 16 residues. CDR3 amino acids: CASSPPLGARGDTQYF. Partial CDR3 DNA: TGTGCCAGCTCACCGCCTCTCGGGGCCCGGGGGGATACG.